This T cell receptor (beta chain) was retrieved from a study of cytomegalovirus exposure and HLA in healthy donors (dated by TCRdb to about 2017). A note on the overall study: According to an earlier analysis of a few hundred of the donors, roughly 180 million T cells yielded roughly 110 million unique TCR beta sequences and 250 to 350 Gb of sequence data. Roughly 320 gigabases of sequencing data and around 80 million unique TCR sequences made up an early release that covered 500 to 650 HLA-typed donors. The genetic ancestry cluster associated with self-reported Caucasian donors included 81% of the roughly 380 genotyped donors. The study was designed to test whether signatures of past pathogen exposure could be identified by cataloging public T cell receptors. The T cell repertoires of 666 subjects were profiled by immunosequencing and related to cytomegalovirus serostatus. Along with the approximately 600-subject first cohort, a separate validation cohort of over a hundred different subjects was used. To predict cytomegalovirus infection status, the study brought together high-throughput TCR immunosequencing, statistical association of individual TCRs with disease status, and machine learning. A later analysis re-analyzed previously published TCR beta repertoires from 666 donors and added high-resolution HLA genotyping to study TCR occurrence patterns. Rather than using new phenotypic data, the later analysis identified candidate immune exposures from TCR beta sequences and from how often those sequences occurred across donors. An earlier analysis of a few hundred of the donors applied high-throughput TCR beta sequencing to assess whether each TCR beta V gene segment acted as functional or pseudogenic. Donor age, sex, ethnicity and CMV serostatus were compiled together with the repertoire data. A later genetic analysis took genome-wide SNP genotypes for about three fifths of the 666 donors and used that subset as a discovery cohort. Every discovery cohort repertoire had been produced on one sequencing platform. Class I and class II HLA loci were covered by the typing at four-digit resolution. Typing coverage differed by locus: A, B, C, DRB1 and DQB1 were typed in about 629-640 donors, DQA1 in 500 to 550, DPA1 in around 600, and DPB1 in around 490. Roughly 5 DR-DQ haplotypes were treated as single units for association and clustering because of strong linkage in the cohort. Across some 400 genotyped donors of the cohort, an average of 235,054 unique TCR beta nucleotide sequences per donor were sequenced, and roughly a sixth of those sequences were non-productive.

This clone came up a few times. Its antigen is currently not known. Base qualities are not provided; no much larger clone lies one nucleotide away. Summary of the overall study and its limitations: A further reported finding was that TCR beta sequences accurately predicted the HLA-A and HLA-B alleles for most subjects in the first cohort. The authors suggested that the approach could potentially be extended to other disease states and immunological phenotypes. In vitro tests confirmed that a few of the cytomegalovirus-associated TCR beta chains recognize cytomegalovirus antigens. Some IMGT-functional V segments, including TRBV6-2 and TRBV6-3, could not be distinguished by the 87-base-pair reads and were therefore excluded. In a later analysis, most CMV-associated TCR beta chains were found to appear HLA-restricted, with HLA associations seemingly driven largely by CMV exposure. Linkage disequilibrium might explain the correlated functional status among segregating V segments, but an unknown experimental factor could not be excluded. An association between a missense DCLRE1C variant and V-gene and J-gene trimming of TCR beta chains was found in a later genetic analysis and replicated in an independent cohort. Immune exposure information for the cohort was limited to CMV serostatus. Compared with equally common non-associated chains, HLA-associated TCR beta chains in a later analysis were more clonally expanded and had lower generation probabilities. A later analysis reported that several top co-occurrence clusters appeared linked to parvovirus B19, influenza, CMV and Epstein-Barr virus. Assigning TCR associations to individual alleles was difficult when HLA alleles, especially DR and DQ, strongly co-occurred. While some public TCRs were present in many individuals, most TCR sequences turned up only very rarely across donors. Because some donors lacked HLA typing at each locus, the association tests relied only on the typed subset. At a false discovery rate of 0.05, a later analysis linked approximately 18,000 TCR beta sequences to specific HLA alleles. The presence/absence analyses assumed that sequencing depth was roughly uniform across donors, and that assumption may not be true. An earlier analysis of approximately 590 of the donors showed that most TCR beta V segments appeared in productive rearrangements either about 90% or about 30% of the time, which broadly matched IMGT annotations. In the study, some 160 TCR beta chains were listed as associated with cytomegalovirus. The classifier was reported to diagnose cytomegalovirus status with high specificity and sensitivity in both the original and validation cohorts. Only TCR beta chains were sequenced in this cohort, and the absence of alpha or paired-chain data limited detectable features. A later analysis found that TCR association rates varied across HLA loci, with DRB1 alleles showing the most associated TCRs and HLA-C alleles the fewest. A cluster of highly shared sequence variants was judged likely to represent a technical artifact of the sequencing pipeline. Over 15 rarely observed V segments, including chromosome 9 orphons, were excluded from the earlier analysis of approximately 500 of the donors because counts were too low. In a later genetic analysis, fewer N-insertions in productive TCRs were reported among donors in an Asian-associated ancestry cluster than the roughly 700-donor mean.

The cohort was made up of around 720 healthy bone marrow donors. All cohort members were sampled while nominally healthy, although unrecorded immune exposures were likely present. The donor was CMV seronegative and was included in the group of several hundred seronegative cohort members. Every donor gave a peripheral blood sample, and the peripheral blood mononuclear cells from that sample were used for TCR beta sequencing. The Qiagen DNeasy Blood Extraction Kit was used to extract genomic DNA from the blood cell samples. V loses 11 bases, J loses 4 bases, and the germline ends lie 11 bases apart. The CDR3 starts with the cysteine, ends with the phenylalanine, and has 11 residues. The sequence is cut down to CDR3 DNA, 33 bases in frame from base 1. Looking up the germline V gene (reference sequence) yields CDR1 MNHNY and CDR2 SVGAGI. Library preparation was by the immunoSEQ multiplex PCR assay. The multiplex PCR relied on a mix of 60 forward primers for TCR Vbeta segments and 13 reverse primers for TCR Jbeta segments. The CDR3 region of rearranged TCR beta genes was amplified from genomic DNA with a multiplex PCR assay. On the Illumina HiSeq System, the amplified TCR beta libraries were sequenced as 87-base-pair reads. As for the original processing: Across the 600 to 700 repertoires, a later analysis counted 60 million to 90 million unique TCR beta chains, some 11 million of which were shared by at least two donors. Raw reads were error-corrected and collapsed into unique sequences by a nearest-neighbor algorithm in which closely related sequences were merged to remove PCR and sequencing errors. CDR3 sequences were aligned to IMGT reference sequences to assign V, D and J gene segments. For a sequence to be retained, a match of at least six nucleotides to both a V gene segment and a J gene segment was required. A rearrangement was called productive if the CDR3 had no stop codons and remained in frame with V and J, and every other rearrangement was called non-productive. Following IMGT convention, CDR3 was defined as the stretch from the second conserved V-encoded cysteine up to the conserved J-encoded phenylalanine. The earlier analysis of 587 of the donors excluded sequences that lacked an unambiguous match to a single V gene segment. An earlier analysis of almost 600 of the donors classified V segments as functional when productive rearrangements were above 56.7% and as segregating when the standard deviation between donors was above 5%. To diagnose cytomegalovirus status from the catalog of TCR beta chain sequences, a statistical classification framework was built. In a later analysis, TCR nucleotide sequences were compared against IMGT/GENE-DB human TR gene sequences so that V and J genes could be assigned. Using the TCRdist pipeline, a later analysis assigned CDR3 sequences along with most-parsimonious VDJ recombination scenarios. A later analysis defined each TCR beta chain by its CDR3 amino acid sequence plus V-gene family, and excluded reads lacking a unique V-gene family. To address suspected cross-contamination and a sequencing artifact, a later analysis removed a few hundred highly shared, low-generation-probability nucleotide sequences. For each public chain, a later analysis derived a clonal expansion index from normalized ranks of inferred template counts within each repertoire. In a later analysis, generation probabilities were computed with a VDJ recombination model fitted to out-of-frame rearrangements, and the resulting probabilities were checked against IGoR. In a later analysis, TCR-TCR, TCR-HLA and TCR-CMV co-occurrence was scored with hypergeometric tests, and a repertoire-size bias correction was applied to TCR pairs. False discovery rates were estimated in a later analysis by permuting HLA or CMV assignments 20 times. In a later analysis, co-occurring TCRs were grouped using DBSCAN, with TCRdist sequence similarity added in when clustering inside HLA-allele-positive subsets. Repertoires with fewer than 30,000 or more than 120,000 public chains, plus five repertoires with anomalous nucleotide sharing, were excluded from co-occurrence clustering. TCRdb carries this immuneACCESS record with in-frame sequences only. Its versions omit some clonotypes, under half of them owing to an unresolved V gene in the studies checked, with the rest unexplained. The D gene and trimming were derived from the DNA, and the V and J assignments and clone size from that table. The sample data list some 120,000 clones, and approximately 80% of these were observed just once. Around 1.6% of the sample belongs to the ten largest clones.

This clonotype was obtained from a woman aged 18-35 years in good health and CMV-seronegative. Sample: PBMCs. This sequence uses TRBV6-6 and TRBJ1-1; too little of a D gene remains to name it. The DNA sequence reads TGTGCCTGTCTCGCGGCCACTGAAGCTTTCTTT. Its protein reads: CACLAATEAFF.